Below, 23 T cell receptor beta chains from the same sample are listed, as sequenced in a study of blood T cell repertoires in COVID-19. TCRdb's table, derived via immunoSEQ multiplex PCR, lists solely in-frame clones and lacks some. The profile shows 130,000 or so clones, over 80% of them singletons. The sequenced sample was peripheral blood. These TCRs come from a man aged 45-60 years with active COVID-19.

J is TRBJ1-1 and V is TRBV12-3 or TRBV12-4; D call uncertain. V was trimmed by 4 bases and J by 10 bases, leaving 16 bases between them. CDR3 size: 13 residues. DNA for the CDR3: TGTGCCAGCAGTTCGATGAAGGATAGGAGAGCTTTCTTT. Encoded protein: CASSSMKDRRAFF.

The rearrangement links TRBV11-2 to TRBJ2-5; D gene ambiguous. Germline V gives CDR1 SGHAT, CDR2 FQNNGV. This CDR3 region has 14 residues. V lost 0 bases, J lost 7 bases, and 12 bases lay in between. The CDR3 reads CASSLEMVGGTQYF. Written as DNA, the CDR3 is TGTGCCAGCAGCTTAGAGATGGTCGGTGGGACCCAGTACTTC.

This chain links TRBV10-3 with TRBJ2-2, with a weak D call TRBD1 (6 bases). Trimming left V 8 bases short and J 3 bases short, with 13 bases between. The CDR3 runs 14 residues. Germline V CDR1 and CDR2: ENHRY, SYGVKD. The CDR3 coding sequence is TGTGCCATCGGCCGGGACATTGACACCGGGGAGCTGTTTTTT. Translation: CAIGRDIDTGELFF.

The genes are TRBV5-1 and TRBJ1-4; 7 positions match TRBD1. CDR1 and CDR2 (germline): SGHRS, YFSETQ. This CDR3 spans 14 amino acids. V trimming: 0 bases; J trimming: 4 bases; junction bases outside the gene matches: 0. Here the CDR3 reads CASSLGQGNEKLFF. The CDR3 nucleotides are TGCGCCAGCAGCTTGGGACAGGGTAATGAAAAACTGTTTTTT.

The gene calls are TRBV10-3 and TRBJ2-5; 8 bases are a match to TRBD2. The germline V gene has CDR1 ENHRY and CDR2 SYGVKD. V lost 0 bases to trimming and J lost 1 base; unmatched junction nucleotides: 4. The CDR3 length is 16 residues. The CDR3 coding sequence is TGTGCCATCAGTGAGTCGGCTAGCGGGTCCCAAGAGACCCAGTACTTC. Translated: CAISESASGSQETQYF.

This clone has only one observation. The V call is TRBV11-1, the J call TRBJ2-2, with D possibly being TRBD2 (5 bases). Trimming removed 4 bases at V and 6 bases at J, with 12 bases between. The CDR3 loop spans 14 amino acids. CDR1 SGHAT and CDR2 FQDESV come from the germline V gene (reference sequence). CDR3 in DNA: TGTGCCAGCAGCTCCCGGTCGGGGTCCGGGGAGCTGTTTTTT. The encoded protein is CASSSRSGSGELFF. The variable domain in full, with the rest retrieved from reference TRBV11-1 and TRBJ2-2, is EAEVAQSPRYKITEKSQAVAFWCDPISGHATLYWYRQILGQGPELLVQFQDESVVDDSQLPKDRFSAERLKGVDSTLKIQPAELGDSAMYLCASSSRSGSGELFFGEGSRLTVL.

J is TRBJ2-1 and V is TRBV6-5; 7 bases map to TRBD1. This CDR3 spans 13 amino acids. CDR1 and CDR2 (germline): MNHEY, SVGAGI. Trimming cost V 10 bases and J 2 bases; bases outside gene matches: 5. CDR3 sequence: CATAGGPYNEQFF. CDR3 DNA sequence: TGTGCCACCGCAGGGGGTCCCTACAATGAGCAGTTCTTC.

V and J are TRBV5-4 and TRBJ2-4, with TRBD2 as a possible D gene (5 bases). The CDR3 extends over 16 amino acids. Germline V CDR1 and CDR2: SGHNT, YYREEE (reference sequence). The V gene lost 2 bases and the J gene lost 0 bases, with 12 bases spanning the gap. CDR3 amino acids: CASSLAGVEAKNIQYF. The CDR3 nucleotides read TGTGCCAGCAGCTTAGCCGGGGTTGAAGCCAAAAACATTCAGTACTTC.

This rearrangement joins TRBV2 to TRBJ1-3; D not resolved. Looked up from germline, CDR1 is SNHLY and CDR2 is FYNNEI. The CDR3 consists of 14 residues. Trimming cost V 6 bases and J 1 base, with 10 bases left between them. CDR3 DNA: TGTGCCAGCAGCCTATTTGTTTCTGGAAACACCATATATTTT. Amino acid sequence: CASSLFVSGNTIYF.

The DNA of the CDR3 is TGCGCCAGCAGCTTGGTCCCGGGACAGACCTACGAGCAGTACTTC. Translating it yields CASSLVPGQTYEQYF. The V gene is TRBV5-1, the J gene TRBJ2-7; 7 bases agree with TRBD1. There are 15 residues in the CDR3. Germline CDR1 is SGHRS and CDR2 is YFSETQ. V shed 0 bases and J 2 bases; nucleotides not matched to a gene: 5.

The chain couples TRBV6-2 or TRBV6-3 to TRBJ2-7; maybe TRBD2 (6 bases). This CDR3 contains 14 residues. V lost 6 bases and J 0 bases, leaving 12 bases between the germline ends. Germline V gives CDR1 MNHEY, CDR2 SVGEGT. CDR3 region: CASRYPSDSYEQYF. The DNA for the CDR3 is TGTGCCAGCAGATACCCTAGCGACTCCTACGAGCAGTACTTC.

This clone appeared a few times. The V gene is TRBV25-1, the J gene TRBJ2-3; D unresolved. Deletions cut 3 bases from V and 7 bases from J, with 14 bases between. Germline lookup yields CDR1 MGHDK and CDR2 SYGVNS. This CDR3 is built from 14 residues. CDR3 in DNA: TGTGCCAGCAGTGACCATACTCCCAGGAATACGCAGTATTTT. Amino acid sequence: CASSDHTPRNTQYF. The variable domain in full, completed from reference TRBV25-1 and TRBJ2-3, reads EADIYQTPRYLVIGTGKKITLECSQTMGHDKMYWYQQDPGMELHLIHYSYGVNSTEKGDLSSESTVSRIRTEHFPLTLESARPSHTSQYLCASSDHTPRNTQYFGPGTRLTVL.

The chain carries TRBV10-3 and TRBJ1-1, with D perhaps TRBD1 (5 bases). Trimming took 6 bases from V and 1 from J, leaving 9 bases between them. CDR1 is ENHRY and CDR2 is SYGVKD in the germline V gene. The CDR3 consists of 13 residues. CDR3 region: CAISIDRNTEAFF. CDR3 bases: TGTGCCATCAGCATAGACAGGAACACTGAAGCTTTCTTT.

The CDR3 region is CASSLGGQTPSTDTQYF. CDR3 DNA sequence: TGTGCCAGCAGCTTAGGAGGACAAACACCTAGCACAGATACGCAGTATTTT. The genes are TRBV7-4 and TRBJ2-3, with D possibly being TRBD1 (5 bases). The CDR3 has 17 amino acids. V was cut by 1 base and J by 0 bases, with 14 bases left in between. Germline values: CDR1 SGHVT, CDR2 SQSDAQ.

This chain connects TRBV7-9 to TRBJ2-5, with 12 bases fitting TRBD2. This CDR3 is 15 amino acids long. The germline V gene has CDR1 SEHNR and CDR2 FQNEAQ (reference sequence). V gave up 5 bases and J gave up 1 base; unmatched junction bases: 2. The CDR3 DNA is TGTGCCAGCAGCATGACTAGCGGGAGCCAAGAGACCCAGTACTTC. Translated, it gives CASSMTSGSQETQYF. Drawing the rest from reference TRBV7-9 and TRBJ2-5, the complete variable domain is DTGVSQNPRHKITKRGQNVTFRCDPISEHNRLYWYRQTLGQGPEFLTYFQNEAQLEKSRLLSDRFSAERPKGSFSTLEIQRTEQGDSAMYLCASSMTSGSQETQYFGPGTRLLVL.

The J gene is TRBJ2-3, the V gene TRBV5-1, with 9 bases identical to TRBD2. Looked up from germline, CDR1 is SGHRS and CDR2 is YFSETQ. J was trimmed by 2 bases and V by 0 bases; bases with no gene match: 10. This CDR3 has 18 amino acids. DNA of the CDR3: TGCGCCAGCAGCTTGGCGTTGGCTAGCGGGGCTTTCACAGATACGCAGTATTTT. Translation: CASSLALASGAFTDTQYF.

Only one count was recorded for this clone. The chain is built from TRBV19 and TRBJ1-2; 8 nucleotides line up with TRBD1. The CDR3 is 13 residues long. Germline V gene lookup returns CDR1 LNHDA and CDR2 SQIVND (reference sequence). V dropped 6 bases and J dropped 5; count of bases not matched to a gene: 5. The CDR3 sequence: CASSARDRYGYTF. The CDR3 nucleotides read TGTGCCAGTAGCGCCCGGGACAGGTATGGCTACACCTTC.

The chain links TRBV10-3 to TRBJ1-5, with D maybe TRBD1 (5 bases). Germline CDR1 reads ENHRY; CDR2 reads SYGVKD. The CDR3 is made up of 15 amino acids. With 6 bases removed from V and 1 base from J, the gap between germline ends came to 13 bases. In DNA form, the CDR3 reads TGTGCCATCAGGGACAACCTACAAAGCAATCAGCCCCAGCATTTT. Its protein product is CAIRDNLQSNQPQHF.

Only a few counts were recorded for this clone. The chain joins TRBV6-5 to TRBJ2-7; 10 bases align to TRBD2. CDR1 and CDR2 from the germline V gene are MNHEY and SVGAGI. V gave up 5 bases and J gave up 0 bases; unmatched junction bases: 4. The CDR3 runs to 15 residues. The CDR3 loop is CASSQRGGSSYEQYF. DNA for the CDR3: TGTGCCAGCAGTCAGCGGGGGGGCTCCTCCTACGAGCAGTACTTC.

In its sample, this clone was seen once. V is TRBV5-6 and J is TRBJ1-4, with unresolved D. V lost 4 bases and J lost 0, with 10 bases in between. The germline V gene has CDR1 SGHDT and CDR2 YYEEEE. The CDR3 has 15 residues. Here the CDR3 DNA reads TGTGCCAGCAGCGCGAAGATTGCAACTAATGAAAAACTGTTTTTT. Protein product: CASSAKIATNEKLFF.

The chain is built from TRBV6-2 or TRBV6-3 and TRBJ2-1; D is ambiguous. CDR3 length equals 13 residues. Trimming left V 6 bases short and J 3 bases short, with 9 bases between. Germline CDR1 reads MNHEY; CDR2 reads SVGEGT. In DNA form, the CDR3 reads TGTGCCAGCAGCCCCGGCGGCTACAATGAGCAGTTCTTC. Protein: CASSPGGYNEQFF.

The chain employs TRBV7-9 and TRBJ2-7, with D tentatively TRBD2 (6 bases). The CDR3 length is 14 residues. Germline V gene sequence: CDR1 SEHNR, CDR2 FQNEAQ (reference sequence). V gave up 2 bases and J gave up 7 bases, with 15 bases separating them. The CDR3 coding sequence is TGTGCCAGCAGCTTAACAACCCCGGCGGGGGAGCAGTACTTC. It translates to CASSLTTPAGEQYF. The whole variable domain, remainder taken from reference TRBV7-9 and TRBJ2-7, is DTGVSQNPRHKITKRGQNVTFRCDPISEHNRLYWYRQTLGQGPEFLTYFQNEAQLEKSRLLSDRFSAERPKGSFSTLEIQRTEQGDSAMYLCASSLTTPAGEQYFGPGTRLTVT.

This CDR3 is CASSVGGQGGYEQYF. The CDR3 DNA follows: TGTGCCAGCAGCGTAGGTGGGCAGGGCGGCTACGAGCAGTACTTC. The gene calls are TRBV9 and TRBJ2-7, with a weak D call TRBD1 (5 bases). Germline lookup yields CDR1 SGDLS and CDR2 YYNGEE. This CDR3 has 15 residues. V shed 0 bases and J shed 3 bases, with 13 bases lying between them.